The rows below give T cell receptor beta chains drawn from one sample of a study of blood T cell repertoires in COVID-19. The data were produced by immunoSEQ multiplex PCR, yet TCRdb's version contains in-frame clones alone and is incomplete. Seen here are about 40,000 clones, roughly 80% observed once, and the top ten hold less than 25%. The source material was peripheral blood. The receptors stem from a human donor with acute or convalescent COVID-19. The donor label of this sample is uncertain. Both conserved end residues are part of each CDR3. Fields, in order: clone size, J gene, D gene, V gene, CDR3 protein, CDR3 DNA. D genes are given only for firm matches. Expanded clones get a size class; other rows say once, few or many, or leave the size out.

once TRBJ2-3 - TRBV12-3/TRBV12-4 CASRAGDTQYF TGTGCCAGCAGGGCGGGGGATACGCAGTATTTT
- TRBJ2-1 TRBD2 TRBV2 CASRELGLAGVNEQFF TGTGCCAGCAGAGAACTAGGACTAGCGGGAGTCAATGAGCAGTTCTTC
- TRBJ2-1 TRBD2 TRBV28 CASRPLAGADYNEQFF TGTGCCAGCAGACCGCTAGCGGGGGCCGACTACAATGAGCAGTTCTTC
few TRBJ1-3 - TRBV5-4 CASSLRGRSVAGNTIYF TGTGCCAGCAGCTTGAGGGGCAGGAGCGTGGCTGGAAACACCATATATTTT
- TRBJ1-4 - TRBV28 CASRPEPRSGEKLFF TGTGCCAGCAGGCCTGAACCTCGGAGTGGGGAAAAACTGTTTTTT
- TRBJ2-2 TRBD1 TRBV15 CATVDSGTGNSLTNTGELFF TGTGCCACTGTGGATTCCGGGACAGGGAATTCCCTAACTAACACCGGGGAGCTGTTTTTT
- TRBJ2-7 - TRBV5-4 CASSLSGGLGSYEQYF TGTGCCAGCAGCTTGTCTGGAGGACTGGGCTCCTACGAGCAGTACTTC
- TRBJ2-2 TRBD2 TRBV5-4 CASSLPSGGAGTGELFF TGTGCCAGCTCCTTGCCCTCCGGGGGGGCTGGGACCGGGGAGCTGTTTTTT
few TRBJ2-2 TRBD2 TRBV11-2 CASSSRTSGSGELFF TGTGCCAGCAGCTCTCGGACTAGCGGGAGTGGGGAGCTGTTTTTT
few TRBJ2-3 - TRBV11-2 CASSLWVGGSTDTQYF TGTGCCAGCAGCTTATGGGTGGGGGGTAGCACAGATACGCAGTATTTT
- TRBJ1-4 TRBD1 TRBV28 CASRTGIRNEKLFF TGTGCCAGCAGGACAGGGATAAGGAATGAAAAACTGTTTTTT
- TRBJ1-5 - TRBV24-1 CATSDFRGIQHF TGTGCCACCAGTGATTTTCGGGGGATCCAGCATTTT
few TRBJ1-1 - TRBV7-8 CASSLVTGPNTEAFF TGTGCCAGCAGCTTAGTTACAGGGCCGAACACTGAAGCTTTCTTT
- TRBJ1-1 - TRBV29-1 CSVGLGLEGAFF TGCAGCGTTGGTCTGGGTTTAGAGGGAGCTTTCTTT
once TRBJ2-2 - TRBV19 CASSNSPRSTGELFF TGTGCCAGCTCGAACTCTCCCAGGTCCACCGGGGAGCTGTTTTTT
- TRBJ1-6 - TRBV7-2 CASSLPPGLGSPLHF TGTGCCAGCAGCTTACCCCCAGGGCTGGGGTCACCCCTCCACTTT
- TRBJ1-2 TRBD1 TRBV9 CASSKVGTGYGYTF TGTGCCAGCAGCAAAGTCGGGACAGGCTATGGCTACACCTTC
few TRBJ2-7 TRBD1 TRBV30 CAWRDPGTGGFSEQYF TGTGCCTGGAGAGACCCCGGGACAGGGGGATTCTCCGAGCAGTACTTC
- TRBJ2-1 TRBD2 TRBV15 CATSKERLAVSVHEQFF TGTGCCACCAGCAAAGAAAGACTAGCGGTCTCTGTCCATGAGCAGTTCTTC
- TRBJ1-5 - TRBV19 CASSTPTGTSQPQHF TGTGCCAGTAGTACGCCCACAGGGACAAGCCAGCCCCAGCATTTT
many TRBJ1-5 - TRBV19 CASSMGPQGQPQHF TGTGCCAGTAGTATGGGTCCACAGGGACAGCCCCAGCATTTT
- TRBJ2-1 - TRBV6-2/TRBV6-3 CASSYSLSPEFF TGTGCCAGCAGTTACTCCTTATCTCCAGAGTTCTTC
- TRBJ2-7 TRBD1 TRBV27 CASSLQGAFSYEQYF TGTGCCAGCAGTTTACAGGGGGCGTTCTCCTACGAGCAGTACTTC
- TRBJ1-1 - TRBV9 CASSVGGGRNTEAFF TGTGCCAGCAGCGTAGGCGGGGGGAGGAACACTGAAGCTTTCTTT
once TRBJ2-3 - TRBV7-6 CASSLSGQSLLNTQYF TGTGCCAGCAGCTTAAGTGGACAGAGTCTTTTGAATACGCAGTATTTT
- TRBJ2-7 TRBD1 TRBV28 CASSSPGTDSYEQYF TGTGCCAGCAGTTCCCCCGGGACAGACTCCTACGAGCAGTACTTC
- TRBJ1-6 - TRBV27 CASSSTQTGTRNSPLHF TGTGCCAGCAGTTCCACCCAAACCGGGACAAGAAATTCACCCCTCCACTTT
- TRBJ2-1 TRBD2 TRBV7-3 CASSVSSGSSYNEQFF TGTGCCAGCAGTGTTTCAAGCGGGAGTTCCTACAATGAGCAGTTCTTC
- TRBJ2-7 - TRBV15 CATSRGLSYEQYF TGTGCCACCAGCAGAGGGCTCTCCTACGAGCAGTACTTC
- TRBJ2-2 - TRBV5-8 CASSHMIRGDTGELFF TGTGCCAGCAGCCACATGATCAGGGGCGACACCGGGGAGCTGTTTTTT
- TRBJ2-7 - TRBV12-5 CASGLARGGEQYF TGTGCTAGTGGTTTGGCCAGGGGCGGCGAGCAGTACTTC
- TRBJ2-7 TRBD1 TRBV20-1 CSALRGYEQYF TGCAGTGCTCTCAGGGGGTACGAGCAGTACTTC
- TRBJ2-3 TRBD2 TRBV6-4 CASSEAGGLQHTQYF TGTGCCAGCAGTGAAGCGGGGGGACTCCAACATACGCAGTATTTT
- TRBJ1-2 TRBD1 TRBV28 CASSSEGGEDGYTF TGTGCCAGCAGTTCGGAAGGGGGCGAAGATGGCTACACCTTC
- TRBJ2-3 - TRBV5-6 CASSLADDYTTDTQYF TGTGCCAGCAGCTTGGCCGACGACTATACCACAGATACGCAGTATTTT
- TRBJ2-2 TRBD2 TRBV24-1 CATSIAGLNTGELFF TGTGCCACCAGCATAGCGGGTTTGAACACCGGGGAGCTGTTTTTT
once TRBJ2-3 - TRBV7-3 CASSLTASGAGTDTQYF TGTGCCAGCAGCTTAACGGCATCGGGTGCTGGCACAGATACGCAGTATTTT
few TRBJ1-2 - TRBV5-4 CASSFWQGLLINYGYTF TGTGCCAGCAGCTTCTGGCAGGGCCTGCTTATTAACTATGGCTACACCTTC
- TRBJ2-7 TRBD2 TRBV7-6 CASSKGGAGGTYEQYF TGTGCCAGCAGCAAGGGCGGAGCGGGAGGGACCTACGAGCAGTACTTC
- TRBJ2-7 - TRBV6-6 CASSTYRVHVGEQYF TGTGCCAGCAGTACGTACAGGGTCCATGTGGGGGAGCAGTACTTC
- TRBJ2-3 TRBD1 TRBV10-3 CAISDYRGTGSTDTQYF TGTGCCATCAGTGACTACCGCGGGACAGGGAGCACAGATACGCAGTATTTT
- TRBJ1-2 TRBD1 TRBV19 CASSVGQGATYGYTF TGTGCCAGTAGTGTGGGACAGGGGGCGACCTATGGCTACACCTTC
- TRBJ2-1 - TRBV4-1 CASSLASSYNEQFF TGCGCCAGCAGCCTAGCGAGCTCCTACAATGAGCAGTTCTTC
- TRBJ2-5 - TRBV28 CASSLIAREETQYF TGTGCCAGCAGTTTAATAGCCAGGGAAGAGACCCAGTACTTC
- TRBJ2-5 - TRBV19 CASSIGAGLGETQYF TGTGCCAGTAGTATAGGGGCGGGGTTGGGAGAGACCCAGTACTTC
- TRBJ2-3 - TRBV5-1 CASSVNSDTQYF TGCGCCAGCAGCGTCAACTCGGATACGCAGTATTTT
- TRBJ1-1 - TRBV19 CASSSGGQKGNTEAFF TGTGCCAGTAGTTCCGGGGGGCAGAAGGGTAACACTGAAGCTTTCTTT
- TRBJ1-6 TRBD1 TRBV7-2 CASTGTDYNSPLHF TGTGCCAGCACCGGGACAGACTATAATTCACCCCTCCACTTT
- TRBJ1-5 - TRBV19 CASSIWKPGFQPQHF TGTGCCAGTAGTATATGGAAACCGGGTTTCCAGCCCCAGCATTTT
- TRBJ2-5 TRBD1 TRBV19 CASSSRTGTRQETQYF TGTGCCAGTAGTTCCCGGACAGGGACTCGCCAAGAGACCCAGTACTTC
- TRBJ1-2 TRBD1 TRBV9 CASSVRQGARYTF TGTGCCAGCAGCGTAAGGCAGGGGGCGCGTTATACCTTC
- TRBJ1-1 TRBD1 TRBV10-3 CAISGRRRDRGSSSTEAFF TGTGCCATCAGTGGACGACGCCGGGACAGGGGTTCGTCGAGCACTGAAGCTTTCTTT
- TRBJ1-1 - TRBV14 CASSQGALSTEAFF TGTGCCAGCAGCCAAGGAGCTCTGAGCACTGAAGCTTTCTTT
- TRBJ2-3 TRBD2 TRBV9 CASKSGEGTDTQYF TGTGCCAGTAAAAGCGGGGAAGGCACAGATACGCAGTATTTT
- TRBJ1-6 TRBD1 TRBV29-1 CSVRPGTGRDSPLHF TGCAGCGTCCGTCCCGGGACAGGGCGTGATTCACCCCTCCACTTT
- TRBJ1-2 TRBD1 TRBV3-1/TRBV3-2 CASSQPGQGTYGYTF TGTGCCAGCAGCCAGCCCGGACAGGGAACCTATGGCTACACCTTC
- TRBJ1-1 TRBD1 TRBV6-4 CASRDRGQTEAFF TGTGCCAGCAGAGACAGGGGGCAAACTGAAGCTTTCTTT
- TRBJ2-1 TRBD2 TRBV7-6 CASSLSGGSYNEQFF TGTGCCAGCAGTCTTAGCGGGGGATCCTACAATGAGCAGTTCTTC
- TRBJ1-5 - TRBV7-6 CASSLGTEPRQPQHF TGTGCCAGCAGCTTAGGAACCGAACCGCGTCAGCCCCAGCATTTT
- TRBJ1-4 - TRBV5-1 CASSLGGEKLFF TGCGCCAGCAGCTTGGGAGGCGAAAAACTGTTTTTT